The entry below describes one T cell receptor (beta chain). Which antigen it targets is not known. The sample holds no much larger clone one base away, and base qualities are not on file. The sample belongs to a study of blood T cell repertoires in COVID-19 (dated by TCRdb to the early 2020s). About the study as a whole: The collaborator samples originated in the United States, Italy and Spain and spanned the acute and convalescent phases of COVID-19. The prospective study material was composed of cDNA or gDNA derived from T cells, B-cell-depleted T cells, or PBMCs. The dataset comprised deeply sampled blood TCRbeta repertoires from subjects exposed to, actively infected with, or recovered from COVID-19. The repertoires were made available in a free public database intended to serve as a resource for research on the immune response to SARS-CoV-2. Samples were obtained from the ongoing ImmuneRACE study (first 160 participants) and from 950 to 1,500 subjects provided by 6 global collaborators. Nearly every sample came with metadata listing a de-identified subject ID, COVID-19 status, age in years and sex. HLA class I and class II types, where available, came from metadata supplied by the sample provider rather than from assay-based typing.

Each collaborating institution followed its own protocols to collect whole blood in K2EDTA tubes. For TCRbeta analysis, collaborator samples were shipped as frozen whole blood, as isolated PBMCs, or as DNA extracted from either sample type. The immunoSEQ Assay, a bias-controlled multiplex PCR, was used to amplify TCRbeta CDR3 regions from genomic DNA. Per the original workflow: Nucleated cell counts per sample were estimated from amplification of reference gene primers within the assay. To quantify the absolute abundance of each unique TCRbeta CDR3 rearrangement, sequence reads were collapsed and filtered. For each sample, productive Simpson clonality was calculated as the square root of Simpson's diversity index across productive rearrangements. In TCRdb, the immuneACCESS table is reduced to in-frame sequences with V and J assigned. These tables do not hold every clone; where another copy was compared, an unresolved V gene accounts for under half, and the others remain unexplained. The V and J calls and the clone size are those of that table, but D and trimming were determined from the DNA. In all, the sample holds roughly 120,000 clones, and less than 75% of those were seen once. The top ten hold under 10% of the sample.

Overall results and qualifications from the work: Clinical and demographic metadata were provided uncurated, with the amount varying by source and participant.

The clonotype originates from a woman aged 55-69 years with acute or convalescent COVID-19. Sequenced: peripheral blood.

The DNA reads as follows: TGCGCCAGCAGCTCCACCCAGGGCCTTACCGCTAACTATGGCTACACCTTC. It codes for CASSSTQGLTANYGYTF. The chain is assembled from TRBV5-1 and TRBJ1-2; a weak D assignment points to TRBD1 (5 bases agree). The CDR3 starts with the cysteine, ends with the phenylalanine, and has 17 residues. CDR3 DNA only is kept here, 51 bases in frame from base 1. The junction carries 18 bases between V and J, which are trimmed by 3 bases and 0 bases respectively. CDR1 and CDR2 are read off the germline V gene as SGHRS and YFSETQ.